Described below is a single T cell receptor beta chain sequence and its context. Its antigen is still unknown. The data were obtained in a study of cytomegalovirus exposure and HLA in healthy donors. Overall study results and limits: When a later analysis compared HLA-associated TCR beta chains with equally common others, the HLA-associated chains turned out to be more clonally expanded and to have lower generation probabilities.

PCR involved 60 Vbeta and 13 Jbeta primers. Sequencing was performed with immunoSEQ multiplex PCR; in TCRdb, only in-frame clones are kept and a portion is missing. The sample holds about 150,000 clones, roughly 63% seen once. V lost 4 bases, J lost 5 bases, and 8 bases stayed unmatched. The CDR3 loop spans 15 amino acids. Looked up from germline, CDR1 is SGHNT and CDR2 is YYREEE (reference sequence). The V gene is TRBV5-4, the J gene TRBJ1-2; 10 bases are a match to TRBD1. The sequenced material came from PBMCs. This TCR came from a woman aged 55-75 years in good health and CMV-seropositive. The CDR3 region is CASSPGTGAQYGYTF. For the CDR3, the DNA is TGTGCCAGCAGCCCAGGGACAGGGGCCCAATATGGCTACACCTTC.